This TCR beta chain was observed in a study of identical twins. Findings of the study overall: In zero-insertion analyses, partial confounding could arise from invariant MAIT and iNKT cells. Excess low generation probability was seen in twin-shared out-of-frame alpha sequences.

TCRdb reprocessed the 5' RACE reads with MiXCR, giving one entry per CDR3 protein. The sample has roughly 750,000 distinct CDR3 sequences, around 20% seen once. In regard to this clonotype: Its antigen remains unidentified.

This CDR3 region has 16 residues. Germline CDR1 and CDR2: ENHRY and SYGVKD. The V gene lost 3 bases and the J gene lost 3 bases, with 18 bases spanning the gap. The same data also went into a second study, on T cells expressing NK-cell markers.

The chain links TRBV10-3 to TRBJ2-7; D unclear. Sequenced: PBMCs. This clonotype was sampled from a young woman in good health. This CDR3 is CAISEFGSRSVYEQYF. CDR3 nucleotide sequence: TGTGCCATCAGTGAATTCGGTTCCAGGTCAGTCTACGAGCAGTACTTC.